What follows is one TCR beta chain and its context. This clonotype was detected many times. The target of this receptor is not known. The record has no base qualities; no much larger clone is one base away. This entry is derived from a study of neurological immune-mediated disorders (dated by TCRdb to the late 2010s). Looking at the study overall: Peripheral blood TCR-beta repertoires from HTLV-I-associated myelopathy (HAM/TSP) patients, multiple sclerosis patients and healthy controls were compared by UMI-based sequencing. Alongside PBMC samples, the set of some 97 TCR-beta libraries contained longitudinal samples, technical triplicates, and paired CD4+ and CD8+ T-cell subsets that had been sorted. The cohort included about 66 subjects: approximately 15 with HAM/TSP, approximately 34 with multiple sclerosis, and 20 healthy controls. Paper-wide results and their limitations: The highest TCR clonal expansion was observed in HAM/TSP patients, whereas the lowest was observed in MS patients, even when compared with healthy controls. Expanded clones from different subjects shared no identical CDR3 amino acid sequences, which suggests that TCR-beta repertoires were private in all groups.

Counted from cysteine to phenylalanine, this CDR3 has 18 amino acids. Here the CDR3 DNA is all that survives: 54 bases in frame from base 1. Relative to germline, V is missing 5 bases and J is missing 0 bases, with 9 bases of the junction outside any gene match. Healthy controls were blood bank volunteers in Maryland, USA. For the unsorted PBMC libraries, 2 million PBMCs were stored in RNAlater at -80 degrees C until RNA extraction and were used to generate the libraries. Peripheral blood was subjected to Ficoll-Hypaque density gradient centrifugation to isolate PBMCs, which were then cryopreserved in liquid nitrogen. cDNA synthesis used template-switch 5'RACE with a primer carrying a 10-nucleotide random unique molecular identifier tagging each TCR transcript. Every sequencing run covered 15-18 subjects and yielded more than 160 million TCR-beta sequences. The RNeasy kit was used to extract total RNA. TCR-beta VDJ regions were amplified with primers for the TCR constant region and the 5'RACE anchor, using the KAPA Real-time Library Amplification kit. Sample indexes and Illumina adaptors were added in a first PCR, after which library yield was increased in a second PCR. After Ampure bead purification, the roughly 650 bp TCR product was size-selected on a 2% E-gel SizeSelection system. Before pooling, library quality was checked on a Bioanalyzer, concentration was measured with Qubit, and libraries were quantified with the Kapa Library Quantification kit. Paired-end 2 x 150 bp sequencing of the libraries was performed on an Illumina HiSeq 2500. To increase sequence diversity, about 25-30% phiX was spiked into each library pool. Under the source paper's analysis protocol: The quality-filtered reads were processed with the UMI-based MiGEC pipeline, whose error correction step removed more than 85% of the raw TCR sequences. VDJ genes were aligned to IMGT germline references, and each clonotype was defined by a unique CDR3 amino acid sequence together with V-J genes. Clonal expansion, Shannon diversity and CDR3 relatedness (CalcPairwiseDistances, ClusterSamples) were evaluated with VDJtools, and phylogenetic trees were built with CLCbio workbench. Using coefficient-of-variation modelling across technical triplicates, the study counted a clone as expanded if it had at least 8 unique UMIs. The public reads were reanalyzed by TCRdb: fastp trimming at Q25, MiXCR alignment, in-frame beta chains only. Each entry is one CDR3 protein sequence, shown with its most common DNA and genes. TCRdb, not the authors, supplied the V and J calls. The sample profile shows over 25,000 distinct CDR3 sequences; 12% of them were found once. Jointly, the top ten make up 5.8% of the sample.

The rearrangement joined TRBV12-3 or TRBV12-4 to TRBJ2-7, with 14 middle bases fitting TRBD2. The sequenced material came from PBMCs. The receptor's source is an older woman in good health. The CDR3 region has the sequence CASSPGTSGGRSSYEQYF. The nucleotide sequence reads as follows: TGTGCCAGCAGTCCAGGGACTAGCGGGGGCCGGAGCTCCTACGAGCAGTACTTC.